The next 22 T cell receptor beta chains were all read from a single sample in a study of T cell responses to AZD1222 COVID-19 vaccine. The table came from immunoSEQ multiplex PCR; TCRdb's copy has only in-frame clones and leaves some out. Of 150,000 to 200,000 clones detected, over 80% appear once; the ten largest clones hold around 2%. This specimen consisted of peripheral blood, obtained on day 0 of AZD1222 vaccination. The receptors shown here come from an adult in good health.

The chain is built from TRBV27 and TRBJ1-2; a possible D gene is TRBD1 (5 bases). This CDR3 has 13 amino acids. The V gene's germline CDR1 is MNHEY and CDR2 SMNVEV (reference sequence). V was shortened by 2 bases and J by 8 bases, with 12 bases between the two germline ends. This chain's CDR3 is CASSLRSGPGYTF. The CDR3 DNA reads as TGTGCCAGCAGTTTACGGTCAGGGCCCGGCTACACCTTC.

This chain links TRBV10-1 with TRBJ1-4; TRBD1 is a possible D gene (5 bases). This CDR3 region has 13 residues. Germline loops: CDR1 WNHNN, CDR2 SYGVQD (reference sequence). The V end was cut by 6 bases, the J end by 1 base, with 6 bases between. In DNA form, the CDR3 reads TGCGCCAGCAGGAGGGGAACTAATGAAAAACTGTTTTTT. Translating it yields CASRRGTNEKLFF.

The chain uses TRBV15 and TRBJ1-6, with unresolved D. The CDR3 is 16 residues long. Trimming left V 5 bases short and J 0 bases short, with 11 bases between. Germline CDR1 LNHNV, CDR2 YYDKDF (reference sequence). As DNA, the CDR3 is TGTGCCACCAGCCCCCAGCAGAGCTCCTATAATTCACCCCTCCACTTT. As protein: CATSPQQSSYNSPLHF.

The chain uses TRBV7-2 and TRBJ1-5; maybe TRBD1 (5 bases). The CDR3 covers 15 residues. Germline V lookup: CDR1 SGHTA, CDR2 FQGNSA. Trimming pared 5 bases from V and 2 bases from J, leaving 13 bases between. The CDR3 DNA sequence: TGTGCCAGCAGCCCCCTGGGAGGGGGCAATCAGCCCCAGCATTTT. It yields the protein CASSPLGGGNQPQHF. Full variable domain (outside the CDR3, taken from reference TRBV7-2 and TRBJ1-5): GAGVSQSPSNKVTEKGKDVELRCDPISGHTALYWYRQSLGQGLEFLIYFQGNSAPDKSGLPSDRFSAERTGGSVSTLTIQRTQQEDSAVYLCASSPLGGGNQPQHFGDGTRLSIL.

The rearrangement uses TRBV28 and TRBJ1-2; D gene ambiguous. V lost 3 bases, J lost 0 bases, and 8 bases lay in between. Per germline, CDR1 MDHEN and CDR2 SYDVKM. This CDR3 has 14 residues. CDR3 region: CASSFRVANYGYTF. CDR3 bases: TGTGCCAGCAGTTTTAGGGTAGCTAACTATGGCTACACCTTC.

The V and J genes are TRBV21-1 and TRBJ1-3. TRBV21-1 is classified as a pseudogene. The CDR3 is 13 residues long. CDR3: CASTSGGRNTIYF. The CDR3 nucleotides are TGTGCCAGCACTTCGGGGGGCAGAAACACCATATATTTT.

In this sample, this clone turned up once. This sequence joins TRBV19 and TRBJ1-1; D not certain. Germline CDR1 is LNHDA and CDR2 is SQIVND (reference sequence). The CDR3 sequence is 13 residues long. With 3 bases removed from V and 2 bases from J, the gap between germline ends came to 7 bases. The chain's CDR3 is CASSIPSNTEAFF. The CDR3 nucleotides are TGTGCCAGTAGTATTCCCAGCAACACTGAAGCTTTCTTT.

This clone was seen just once. The gene calls are TRBV5-4 and TRBJ2-5; 10 positions match TRBD2. V lost 4 bases, J lost 2 bases, and 8 bases stayed unmatched. The length of the CDR3 is 16 residues. Germline loops: CDR1 SGHNT, CDR2 YYREEE (reference sequence). In DNA, the CDR3 is TGTGCCAGCAGCATCGCTGGACTAGCGGAACAAGAGACCCAGTACTTC. As protein: CASSIAGLAEQETQYF. Variable domain in full (rest from reference TRBV5-4 and TRBJ2-5): ETGVTQSPTHLIKTRGQQVTLRCSSQSGHNTVSWYQQALGQGPQFIFQYYREEENGRGNFPPRFSGLQFPNYSSELNVNALELDDSALYLCASSIAGLAEQETQYFGPGTRLLVL.

The genes are TRBV6-2 or TRBV6-3 and TRBJ1-3, with TRBD1 matching 7 bases. V lost 4 bases to trimming and J lost 0 bases; unmatched junction nucleotides: 6. Germline CDR1 is MNHEY and CDR2 is SVGEGT. The CDR3 contains 16 residues. CDR3 residues: CASSLTRDSSGNTIYF. In DNA form, the CDR3 reads TGTGCCAGCAGTTTAACTCGGGACAGCTCTGGAAACACCATATATTTT.

CDR3 amino acids: CASSLWRGGNSYEQYF. The CDR3 nucleotides are TGTGCCAGCAGCTTATGGCGGGGGGGAAACTCCTACGAGCAGTACTTC. This chain uses TRBV11-2 with TRBJ2-7, with 9 nucleotides matching TRBD2. The CDR3 contains 16 residues. The germline CDR1 and CDR2 sequences are SGHAT and FQNNGV. J lost 0 bases, V lost 2 bases, and 5 bases had no gene match.

As concerns this clone: The junction shows a germline mismatch at one end, possibly a read error. V is TRBV7-3 and J is TRBJ1-2; D unresolved. The CDR3 consists of 11 residues. Germline CDR1 and CDR2: SGHTA and FQGTGA. CDR3 nucleotide sequence: TGTGCCAGCAGCCCTCGGACGGGTAGGCCCTTC. It encodes CASSPRTGRPF. The full variable domain, with the rest looked up from reference TRBV7-3 and TRBJ1-2, is GAGVSQTPSNKVTEKGKYVELRCDPISGHTALYWYRQSLGQGPEFLIYFQGTGAADDSGLPNDRFFAVRPEGSVSTLKIQRTERGDSAVYLCASSPRTGRPFGSGTRLTVV.

This clone was recorded only once. The chain carries TRBV9 and TRBJ2-1; D is unclear. V was trimmed by 2 bases and J by 5 bases, leaving 8 bases between them. The CDR3 runs 13 residues. Per the germline V gene, CDR1 is SGDLS and CDR2 is YYNGEE. The CDR3 nucleotides are TGTGCCAGCAGCGTCCAGGTCAACAATGAGCAGTTCTTC. It is translated as CASSVQVNNEQFF.

The gene calls are TRBV3-1 (or the pseudogene TRBV3-2) and TRBJ2-1; 11 nucleotides match TRBD2. Looked up from germline, CDR1 is LGHDT and CDR2 is YNNKEL (reference sequence). V was pared by 0 bases and J by 3 bases, with 16 bases of the junction left unmatched. CDR3 length: 21 residues. The CDR3 DNA reads as TGTGCCAGCAGCCAAGAGGGGACTAGCGGTAGACTTAGAGGGTTCTACAATGAGCAGTTCTTC. Translating it yields CASSQEGTSGRLRGFYNEQFF.

This chain connects TRBV27 to TRBJ1-5, with TRBD1 matching over 8 bases. The length of the CDR3 is 17 residues. Germline V gene data show CDR1 as MNHEY and CDR2 as SMNVEV (reference sequence). V shed 7 bases and J 0 bases; nucleotides not matched to a gene: 11. The CDR3, as DNA: TGTGCCAGCATGGAACAGGGGGTCGTTTATAGCAATCAGCCCCAGCATTTT. Protein sequence: CASMEQGVVYSNQPQHF.

The chain is built from TRBV19 and TRBJ2-3, with TRBD2 matching over 11 bases. This CDR3 has 16 amino acids. V trimming: 5 bases; J trimming: 4 bases; junction bases outside the gene matches: 8. Looked up from germline, CDR1 is LNHDA and CDR2 is SQIVND (reference sequence). The CDR3 reads CASSHSLAGVSDTQYF. The CDR3 DNA sequence: TGTGCCAGTAGTCACTCACTAGCGGGGGTATCAGATACGCAGTATTTT.

V gene TRBV28 combines with J gene TRBJ1-5, with a weak D call TRBD1 (6 bases). The CDR3 contains 16 residues. V was shortened by 6 bases and J by 7 bases, with 22 bases between the two germline ends. Germline values: CDR1 MDHEN, CDR2 SYDVKM. DNA for the CDR3: TGTGCCAGCAGCTCGGACAGATCTAGGACCATCCAGCCCCAGCATTTT. This encodes CASSSDRSRTIQPQHF.

The V call is TRBV11-2, the J call TRBJ2-1; 8 bases map to TRBD1. The CDR3 contains 17 residues. From germline, CDR1 is SGHAT and CDR2 FQNNGV. The ends lost 5 bases at V and 1 base at J; junction bases unmatched: 10. CDR3 residues: CASSLIGTGSSYNEQFF. CDR3 nucleotide sequence: TGTGCCAGCAGCCTAATAGGGACAGGTTCGTCCTACAATGAGCAGTTCTTC.

The CDR3 protein is CASRPPGQGVTEAFF. The CDR3 DNA reads as TGTGCCAGCAGACCCCCGGGACAGGGGGTGACTGAAGCTTTCTTT. The V call is TRBV7-9, the J call TRBJ1-1, with 11 bases that match TRBD1. CDR3 size: 15 residues. V dropped 6 bases and J dropped 5; count of bases not matched to a gene: 8. Germline V gives CDR1 SEHNR, CDR2 FQNEAQ (reference sequence). The full variable domain, in which reference TRBV7-9 and TRBJ1-1 provide the parts outside the CDR3, is DTGVSQNPRHKITKRGQNVTFRCDPISEHNRLYWYRQTLGQGPEFLTYFQNEAQLEKSRLLSDRFSAERPKGSFSTLEIQRTEQGDSAMYLCASRPPGQGVTEAFFGQGTRLTVV.

The chain links TRBV7-2 to TRBJ1-6; tentative D call: TRBD1 (5 bases). Germline V gene lookup returns CDR1 SGHTA and CDR2 FQGNSA. Trimming removed 6 bases at V and 11 bases at J, with 20 bases between. This CDR3 region has 15 residues. CDR3 in amino acids: CASRQDTRDGAPLHF. CDR3 bases: TGTGCCAGCAGACAGGACACCCGAGACGGGGCACCCCTCCACTTT.

This clone was observed a single time. The rearrangement links TRBV19 to TRBJ2-2; D not resolved. Germline CDR1 reads LNHDA; CDR2 reads SQIVND (reference sequence). This CDR3 has 12 residues. The germline V and J ends were trimmed by 3 bases and 7 bases, with 6 bases remaining between them. This chain's CDR3 is CASSISLGELFF. The CDR3 DNA is TGTGCCAGTAGTATTTCGCTCGGGGAGCTGTTTTTT.

This sequence joins TRBV6-5 and TRBJ2-1; TRBD1 matches 7 bases. The CDR3 consists of 14 residues. The germline gives CDR1 MNHEY, CDR2 SVGAGI. V lost 0 bases and J lost 9; bases outside the gene matches: 5. In DNA, the CDR3 is TGTGCCAGCAGTTACTCGAGAGGGGGCAGTGAGCAGTTCTTC. Amino acids: CASSYSRGGSEQFF.

The J gene is TRBJ2-7, the V gene TRBV20-1; TRBD2 is a possible D gene (5 bases). Germline V gene sequence: CDR1 DFQATT, CDR2 SNEGSKA (reference sequence). The CDR3 has 15 amino acids. Between the trimmed V and J ends, which lost 3 bases and 4 bases, there was a span of 19 bases. For the CDR3, the DNA is TGCAGTGCTAGTCCACGGGGTGCCGGGGATTACGAGCAGTACTTC. Amino acid sequence: CSASPRGAGDYEQYF.